The 21 T cell receptor beta chains below all came from one sample that was sequenced in a study of neurological immune-mediated disorders. Using its own MiXCR run on the 5' RACE reads, TCRdb lists one record per CDR3 protein. The sample has some 80,000 distinct CDR3 sequences; under 4.5% are singletons. The time point denotes: longitudinal time-point 3. Sequences were obtained from PBMCs. Receptors originate from a woman aged 60-75 years with multiple sclerosis.

This clonotype was seen repeatedly, ten times or more. The V call is TRBV19, the J call TRBJ1-2; 7 positions agree with TRBD1. This CDR3 has 11 residues. CDR1 and CDR2 (germline): LNHDA, SQIVND (reference sequence). V dropped 7 bases and J dropped 7; count of bases not matched to a gene: 3. CDR3 sequence (DNA): TGTGCCAGTACCAGGGGGTCTGGCTACACCTTC. It is translated as CASTRGSGYTF. Complete variable domain (other parts from reference TRBV19 and TRBJ1-2): DGGITQSPKYLFRKEGQNVTLSCEQNLNHDAMYWYRQDPGQGLRLIYYSQIVNDFQKGDIAEGYSVSREKKESFPLTVTSAQKNPTAFYLCASTRGSGYTFGSGTRLTVV.

This clonotype appeared many times. V gene TRBV3-1 combines with J gene TRBJ1-3, with D maybe TRBD1 (6 bases). Trimming shortened V by 4 bases and J by 0 bases, and 10 bases separated the two germline ends. The length of the CDR3 is 15 residues. Per the germline V gene, CDR1 is LGHDT and CDR2 is YNNKEL (reference sequence). Here the CDR3 DNA reads TGTGCCAGCAGCCGTGGACAGTCCTCTGGAAACACCATATATTTT. Its translation: CASSRGQSSGNTIYF.

This clonotype was seen many times. The V call is TRBV7-9, the J call TRBJ1-6; the D gene is possibly TRBD1 (6 bases). The CDR3 has 15 residues. Germline-derived CDR1 and CDR2 are SEHNR and FQNEAQ (reference sequence). V shed 5 bases and J shed 10 bases, with 18 bases lying between them. The CDR3 loop reads CASSRLRDTRSPLHF. CDR3 nucleotide sequence: TGTGCCAGCAGCCGCCTTCGGGACACTCGGTCACCCCTCCACTTT. Supplemented by reference TRBV7-9 and TRBJ1-6, the full variable domain reads DTGVSQNPRHKITKRGQNVTFRCDPISEHNRLYWYRQTLGQGPEFLTYFQNEAQLEKSRLLSDRFSAERPKGSFSTLEIQRTEQGDSAMYLCASSRLRDTRSPLHFGNGTRLTVT.

At least ten counts were recorded for this clonotype. The genes are TRBV9 and TRBJ2-7; D unclear. This CDR3 has 14 amino acids. CDR1 SGDLS and CDR2 YYNGEE come from the germline V gene. The germline V and J ends were trimmed by 0 bases and 2 bases, with 9 bases remaining between them. CDR3 amino acids: CASSVGGRAYEQYF. As DNA, the CDR3 is TGTGCCAGCAGCGTAGGTGGACGGGCCTACGAGCAGTACTTC.

This clonotype has at least ten counts. The gene calls are TRBV5-1 and TRBJ1-5; TRBD1 might be the D (5 bases). Trimming stripped 4 bases from V and 4 bases from J, with 18 bases between. The CDR3 extends over 16 amino acids. Germline CDR1 reads SGHRS; CDR2 reads YFSETQ. CDR3 sequence reads: CASSPGGDGGNQPQHF. The CDR3 region has the DNA TGCGCCAGCAGCCCGGGCGGGGACGGTGGGAATCAGCCCCAGCATTTT.

The table lists this clonotype with many counts. The genes are TRBV5-1 and TRBJ2-7; 10 bases fit TRBD2. The CDR3 has 17 residues. The V and J ends lost 1 base and 3 bases, in that order; junction bases with no gene match: 10. Germline V gene data show CDR1 as SGHRS and CDR2 as YFSETQ. CDR3 loop: CASSLNPLLAGDYEQYF. The CDR3 DNA reads TGCGCCAGCAGCTTGAATCCCCTCCTAGCGGGGGACTACGAGCAGTACTTC.

This clonotype has at least ten counts. The chain is built from TRBV5-5 and TRBJ2-1; D remains ambiguous. Germline lookup yields CDR1 SGHKS and CDR2 YYEKEE (reference sequence). This CDR3 has 13 residues. V was pared by 2 bases and J by 4 bases, with 7 bases between. The CDR3 protein is CASSLSRYNEQFF. DNA for the CDR3: TGTGCCAGCAGCTTAAGTCGGTACAATGAGCAGTTCTTC.

The V and J genes are TRBV18 and TRBJ1-1; D is undetermined. The CDR3 loop spans 12 amino acids. Trimming took off 6 bases at V and 11 bases at J, with 16 bases between the two ends. CDR1 and CDR2 from the germline V gene are KGHSH and LQKENI. The CDR3 region is CASSPTVLGAFF. CDR3 coding DNA: TGTGCCAGCTCCCCGACGGTCCTTGGGGCTTTCTTT.

This clonotype was seen repeatedly, ten times or more. The chain joins TRBV5-1 to TRBJ2-5; the match to TRBD1 covers 9 bases. The length of the CDR3 is 15 residues. Losses at the gene ends were 0 bases for V and 9 bases for J; bases not matched to a gene: 9. Germline assignment: CDR1 SGHRS and CDR2 YFSETQ. The CDR3 nucleotides read TGCGCCAGCAGCTTGGTGGGACAGGGCGGATGGGCCCAGTACTTC. Protein: CASSLVGQGGWAQYF.

This clonotype was seen many times. This rearrangement joins TRBV5-1 to TRBJ2-1; TRBD2 matches at 9 bases. CDR3 length: 16 residues. CDR1 and CDR2 (germline): SGHRS, YFSETQ. Unmatched junction bases numbered 3, after V lost 0 bases and J lost 2 bases. CDR3 coding DNA: TGCGCCAGCAGCTTGGAGGGCGGGGGGGCCTACAATGAGCAGTTCTTC. Translating it yields CASSLEGGGAYNEQFF.

This clonotype showed up many times. The rearrangement uses TRBV20-1 and TRBJ1-6, with D perhaps TRBD1 (6 bases). CDR3 length equals 12 residues. V was shortened by 5 bases and J by 10 bases, with 12 bases between the two germline ends. Germline-derived CDR1 and CDR2 are DFQATT and SNEGSKA (reference sequence). The CDR3 loop is CSARQGSSPLHF. In DNA form, the CDR3 reads TGCAGTGCTCGTCAGGGGTCATCACCCCTCCACTTT.

This clonotype was seen many times. V is TRBV10-1 and J is TRBJ2-3, with 8 bases matching TRBD2. There are 15 residues in the CDR3. The J segment lost 6 bases and the V segment lost 3 bases, leaving 8 bases of the junction unmatched. In germline, CDR1 is WNHNN, CDR2 SYGVQD (reference sequence). The DNA of the CDR3 is TGCGCCAGCAGTGACCCCGGACTAGCAGGGGATACGCAGTATTTT. As protein: CASSDPGLAGDTQYF.

This clonotype was found many times. CDR3 nucleotide sequence: TGCAGCGTTGATGGCGGCTACGAGCAGTACTTC. It yields the protein CSVDGGYEQYF. The V and J genes are TRBV29-1 and TRBJ2-7; no clear D. The CDR3 covers 11 residues. CDR1 and CDR2 (germline): SQVTM, ANQGSEA. Trimming removed 3 bases from V and 3 bases from J, with 6 bases in between.

The table lists this clonotype with many counts. V and J are TRBV5-1 and TRBJ1-5, with a possible D match to TRBD1 (5 bases). Trimming removed 0 bases from V and 0 bases from J, with 7 bases in between. This CDR3 region has 15 residues. Germline lookup yields CDR1 SGHRS and CDR2 YFSETQ. CDR3: CASSLAGLSNQPQHF. CDR3 DNA sequence: TGCGCCAGCAGCTTGGCGGGACTTAGCAATCAGCCCCAGCATTTT.

This clonotype was seen repeatedly, ten times or more. The chain uses TRBV20-1 and TRBJ1-3; D is unclear. Trimming pared 6 bases from V and 0 bases from J, leaving 3 bases between. This CDR3 comprises 11 residues. From germline, CDR1 is DFQATT and CDR2 SNEGSKA (reference sequence). This chain's CDR3 is CSAHSGNTIYF. In DNA, the CDR3 is TGCAGTGCCCACTCTGGAAACACCATATATTTT.

This clonotype was observed many times. This chain uses TRBV7-8 with TRBJ1-6; the D is unclear. V was pared by 1 base and J by 7 bases, with 5 bases between. The CDR3 length is 13 residues. Per the germline V gene, CDR1 is SGHVS and CDR2 is FQNEAQ. For the CDR3, the DNA is TGTGCCAGCAGCTTAGTTGCAAATTCACCCCTCCACTTT. Translated: CASSLVANSPLHF.

This clonotype appeared many times. The V and J genes are TRBV20-1 and TRBJ2-7, with D perhaps given as TRBD1 or TRBD2 (5 bases each). V shed 6 bases and J shed 3 bases, with 12 bases lying between them. The CDR3 is 12 amino acids. Germline loops: CDR1 DFQATT, CDR2 SNEGSKA (reference sequence). The CDR3 spells CSAPGPNYEQYF. The CDR3 nucleotides are TGCAGTGCACCGGGGCCTAACTACGAGCAGTACTTC.

This clonotype appeared many times. The rearrangement links TRBV7-2 to TRBJ2-7, with no clear D. Trimming shortened V by 4 bases and J by 3 bases, and 7 bases separated the two germline ends. The CDR3 spans 12 residues. The germline V gene has CDR1 SGHTA and CDR2 FQGNSA. This chain's CDR3 is CASSSSGYEQYF. Here the CDR3 DNA reads TGTGCCAGCAGCTCCTCCGGCTACGAGCAGTACTTC.

In its sample, this clonotype was seen many times. The rearrangement uses TRBV5-1 and TRBJ1-1; possible D gene TRBD1, 5 bases. Between the trimmed V and J ends, which lost 3 bases and 6 bases, there was a span of 15 bases. CDR1 and CDR2 (germline): SGHRS, YFSETQ. This CDR3 is built from 14 residues. The CDR3 region is CASSWRDPGAEAFF. Written as DNA, the CDR3 is TGCGCCAGCAGCTGGAGGGACCCCGGGGCTGAAGCTTTCTTT.

This clonotype was counted many times. V is TRBV5-1 and J is TRBJ2-5; 7 nucleotides agree with TRBD2. V was clipped by 1 base and J by 5 bases; unmatched bases: 8. Germline CDR1 and CDR2: SGHRS and YFSETQ. This CDR3 comprises 15 residues. The CDR3 loop is CASSLSGREEETQYF. CDR3 DNA: TGCGCCAGCAGCTTGTCGGGACGGGAGGAGGAGACCCAGTACTTC.

This clonotype was observed many times. The rearrangement links TRBV20-1 to TRBJ1-2, with D possibly being TRBD1 (5 bases). The CDR3 loop spans 13 amino acids. V was shortened by 1 base and J by 2 bases, with 8 bases between the two germline ends. Germline V gene sequence: CDR1 DFQATT, CDR2 SNEGSKA (reference sequence). The CDR3 loop is CSARGDANYGYTF. CDR3 DNA sequence: TGCAGTGCTAGAGGGGACGCCAACTATGGCTACACCTTC.